This T cell receptor (beta chain) was obtained from a study of T cell changes during pregnancy in multiple sclerosis. CDR3 length equals 13 residues. Germline V gene lookup returns CDR1 MDHEN and CDR2 SYDVKM. The V and J ends lost 5 bases and 4 bases respectively, with 12 bases between them. This clone has a single count. Generated by immunoSEQ multiplex PCR, the TCRdb table keeps only in-frame clones and is missing some. The sample carries tens of thousands of clones, around 88% recorded once. This clonotype was sampled from a female donor in good health, enrolled as a control in a pregnancy study. The rearrangement joins TRBV28 to TRBJ2-7; D might be TRBD2 (6 bases). The sample here was CD4+ T cells from peripheral blood mononuclear cells, taken in the first trimester of pregnancy. DNA of the CDR3: TGTGCCAGCAGTCTGGCCGGGGGTTACGAGCAGTACTTC. Its translation: CASSLAGGYEQYF.